These 30 T cell receptor beta chains share one sample of origin, sequenced in a study of cytomegalovirus exposure and HLA in healthy donors. PCR was performed using 60 Vbeta and 13 Jbeta primers. TCRdb keeps only in-frame clones here, not all; method: immunoSEQ multiplex PCR. Here the sample table reports more than 140,000 clones. Sequenced: PBMCs. All receptors derive from a woman between 18 and 29 years old in good health and CMV-seronegative.

The chain uses TRBV30 and TRBJ1-1; D unclear. Per germline, CDR1 GTSNPN and CDR2 SVGIG (reference sequence). Trimming shortened V by 0 bases and J by 4 bases, and 6 bases separated the two germline ends. The CDR3 length is 12 residues. CDR3 amino acids: CAWSVPRTEAFF. The DNA for the CDR3 is TGTGCCTGGAGTGTACCGCGCACTGAAGCTTTCTTT.

The chain combines TRBV28 with TRBJ2-2, with D hard to call. With 7 bases removed from V and 1 base from J, the gap between germline ends came to 10 bases. Germline V gene sequence: CDR1 MDHEN, CDR2 SYDVKM. The CDR3 sequence is 14 residues long. The DNA of the CDR3 is TGTGCCAGCACCGGCGGAGTGAACACCGGGGAGCTGTTTTTT. Residues: CASTGGVNTGELFF.

This sequence joins TRBV7-3 and TRBJ2-7, with 9 bases fitting TRBD1. The V gene's germline CDR1 is SGHTA and CDR2 FQGTGA. Trimming cost V 2 bases and J 3 bases; bases outside gene matches: 5. The CDR3 extends over 15 amino acids. Here the CDR3 reads CASSLSDRGNYEQYF. As DNA, the CDR3 is TGTGCCAGCAGCTTATCGGACAGGGGAAACTACGAGCAGTACTTC.

This chain uses TRBV7-2 with TRBJ2-3; 9 bases agree with TRBD2. CDR1 is SGHTA, CDR2 FQGNSA, per germline. V was clipped by 3 bases and J by 5 bases; unmatched bases: 6. The CDR3 runs 15 residues. The CDR3 sequence is CASSFIAGAGDTQYF. The DNA of the CDR3 is TGTGCCAGCAGCTTCATAGCGGGAGCTGGAGATACGCAGTATTTT.

The chain uses TRBV4-2 and TRBJ2-3; 10 bases map to TRBD2. V lost 2 bases to trimming and J lost 1 base; unmatched junction nucleotides: 12. The CDR3 has 19 amino acids. Germline loops: CDR1 LGHNA, CDR2 YNFKEQ. CDR3 amino acids: CASSQSVSGRATRTDTQYF. The CDR3 DNA sequence: TGTGCCAGCAGCCAATCGGTAAGCGGGAGGGCCACTCGCACAGATACGCAGTATTTT.

The gene calls are TRBV5-4 and TRBJ2-1; D not certain. The CDR3 totals 13 residues. V lost 4 bases and J 9 bases, leaving 14 bases between the germline ends. Per the germline V gene, CDR1 is SGHNT and CDR2 is YYREEE (reference sequence). CDR3 region: CASSINRGTEQFF. The CDR3, as DNA: TGTGCCAGCAGCATAAACCGAGGCACTGAGCAGTTCTTC.

The rearrangement joins TRBV7-9 to TRBJ1-1, with TRBD1 identical over 9 bases. The germline gives CDR1 SEHNR, CDR2 FQNEAQ (reference sequence). Unmatched junction bases numbered 2, after V lost 2 bases and J lost 10 bases. The length of the CDR3 is 12 residues. This CDR3 is CASSLRQGGAFF. The DNA for the CDR3 is TGTGCCAGCAGCTTACGACAGGGGGGAGCTTTCTTT. The complete variable domain, with remaining parts taken from reference TRBV7-9 and TRBJ1-1, reads DTGVSQNPRHKITKRGQNVTFRCDPISEHNRLYWYRQTLGQGPEFLTYFQNEAQLEKSRLLSDRFSAERPKGSFSTLEIQRTEQGDSAMYLCASSLRQGGAFFGQGTRLTVV.

The rearrangement uses TRBV5-8 and TRBJ2-5, with 11 bases lining up with TRBD1. CDR3 length equals 15 residues. Losses at the gene ends were 5 bases for V and 5 bases for J; bases not matched to a gene: 8. The germline V gene has CDR1 SGHTS and CDR2 YDEGEE. The CDR3 DNA reads as TGTGCCAGCAGTCCCGGACAGGGGGCTTACGAGACCCAGTACTTC. Translating gives CASSPGQGAYETQYF.

The chain links TRBV6-5 to TRBJ1-4; the D gene is possibly TRBD1 (5 bases). The CDR3 has 15 amino acids. Trimming pared 2 bases from V and 7 bases from J, leaving 14 bases between. CDR1 MNHEY and CDR2 SVGAGI come from the germline V gene. This CDR3 is CASSYKGQMGEKLFF. Here the CDR3 DNA reads TGTGCCAGCAGTTACAAGGGGCAGATGGGTGAAAAACTGTTTTTT.

J is TRBJ2-3 and V is TRBV12-2; TRBD2 is the table's D call and was not checked against the DNA. TRBV12-2 is noted as a pseudogene. The CDR3 is 16 residues long. The CDR3 DNA reads TGTGCAAGTCGCTTAGCAACTAGCGGCCGGGAAGATACGCAGTATTTT. Its translation: CASRLATSGREDTQYF.

The V and J genes are TRBV5-4 and TRBJ2-7, with D unclear. V lost 3 bases and J 3 bases, leaving 4 bases between the germline ends. Germline assignment: CDR1 SGHNT and CDR2 YYREEE (reference sequence). The CDR3 spans 11 residues. Here the CDR3 DNA reads TGTGCCAGCAGCTCAAACTACGAGCAGTACTTC. Translating gives CASSSNYEQYF.

The rearrangement links TRBV2 to TRBJ1-2; D remains unclear. There are 13 residues in the CDR3. The ends were cut back, 7 bases at V and 1 base at J, with 10 bases in the middle. CDR1 and CDR2 from the germline V gene are SNHLY and FYNNEI. CDR3 sequence (DNA): TGTGCCAGCAAGGATACTATTAACTATGGCTACACCTTC. This translates into CASKDTINYGYTF.

The rearrangement joins TRBV6-5 to TRBJ1-2; D remains ambiguous. The germline CDR1 and CDR2 sequences are MNHEY and SVGAGI. This CDR3 is 14 amino acids long. Trimming took 7 bases from V and 4 from J, leaving 16 bases between them. The CDR3 DNA follows: TGTGCCAGCACAAACTTCGGACTGACCTATGGCTACACCTTC. Translated, it gives CASTNFGLTYGYTF.

V and J are TRBV7-2 and TRBJ2-3, with 9 nucleotides matching TRBD2. CDR3 size: 17 residues. Trimming cost V 1 base and J 2 bases; bases outside gene matches: 7. The V gene's germline CDR1 is SGHTA and CDR2 FQGNSA. This chain's CDR3 is CASSLVPAGGSTDTQYF. The CDR3, as DNA: TGTGCCAGCAGCTTAGTCCCAGCGGGAGGATCCACAGATACGCAGTATTTT.

The chain links TRBV9 to TRBJ2-1; 9 bases line up with TRBD2. Germline values: CDR1 SGDLS, CDR2 YYNGEE. V trimming: 2 bases; J trimming: 7 bases; junction bases outside the gene matches: 7. The CDR3 has 15 residues. The DNA of the CDR3 is TGTGCCAGCAGCGTTGTAGCGGGGGTGAGGAATGAGCAGTTCTTC. Translating gives CASSVVAGVRNEQFF. The variable domain in full, with the rest retrieved from reference TRBV9 and TRBJ2-1, is DSGVTQTPKHLITATGQRVTLRCSPRSGDLSVYWYQQSLDQGLQFLIQYYNGEERAKGNILERFSAQQFPDLHSELNLSSLELGDSALYFCASSVVAGVRNEQFFGPGTRLTVL.

This chain connects TRBV7-8 to TRBJ2-1; TRBD2 might be the D (5 bases). V dropped 4 bases and J dropped 3 bases, with 16 bases sitting between them. The germline CDR1 and CDR2 sequences are SGHVS and FQNEAQ. The CDR3 length is 16 residues. The CDR3 loop is CASSYPPWTDYNEQFF. CDR3 bases: TGTGCCAGCAGCTACCCCCCCTGGACTGACTACAATGAGCAGTTCTTC.

J is TRBJ2-1 and V is TRBV7-3; 11 bases line up with TRBD2. V dropped 5 bases and J dropped 3; count of bases not matched to a gene: 6. The germline V gene has CDR1 SGHTA and CDR2 FQGTGA. The CDR3 is 16 residues long. The CDR3 loop reads CASSALAGGLYNEQFF. CDR3 coding DNA: TGTGCCAGCAGCGCCCTAGCGGGAGGTCTCTACAATGAGCAGTTCTTC.

This chain links TRBV4-1 with TRBJ1-2, with D unresolved. The germline V gene has CDR1 MGHRA and CDR2 YSYEKL. The CDR3 contains 12 residues. V shed 6 bases and J shed 7 bases, with 12 bases lying between them. The CDR3 spells CASRGGEGGYTF. The CDR3, as DNA: TGCGCCAGCAGGGGAGGCGAGGGTGGCTACACCTTC.

The chain carries TRBV28 and TRBJ1-5; D perhaps matches TRBD1 (5 bases). Germline values: CDR1 MDHEN, CDR2 SYDVKM. V lost 10 bases and J lost 1, with 14 bases in between. The length of the CDR3 is 14 residues. CDR3 nucleotide sequence: TGTGCCACTCGGGGGGAGGCAAGCAATCAGCCCCAGCATTTT. Translation gives CATRGEASNQPQHF.

As for this clone: The junction departs from the called germline gene at one end, perhaps through a read error. DNA for the CDR3: TGTGCCAGCAGTTTAATCAGGATAATCGGGACTAGCGGGGACGATAATGAGCAGTTCTTC. As protein: CASSLIRIIGTSGDDNEQFF. The chain combines TRBV7-3 with TRBJ2-1; 13 nucleotides line up with TRBD2. Germline V gene lookup returns CDR1 SGHTA and CDR2 FQGTGA. The CDR3 runs 20 residues.

V gene TRBV9 combines with J gene TRBJ1-5, with TRBD1 as a possible D gene (6 bases). Looked up from germline, CDR1 is SGDLS and CDR2 is YYNGEE. The V end was cut by 4 bases, the J end by 0 bases, with 11 bases between. The CDR3 totals 15 residues. CDR3 amino acids: CASSPGHYSNQPQHF. CDR3 coding DNA: TGTGCCAGCAGCCCGGGACACTATAGCAATCAGCCCCAGCATTTT.

The chain joins TRBV11-2 to TRBJ2-5; 8 bases are a match to TRBD2. CDR3 length equals 14 residues. With 2 bases clipped from V and 7 bases from J, the junction kept 6 bases outside the gene matches. Germline lookup yields CDR1 SGHAT and CDR2 FQNNGV. CDR3 bases: TGTGCCAGCAGCTTAAATACGGGAGGGGGGACCCAGTACTTC. This encodes CASSLNTGGGTQYF.

The chain has TRBV29-1 and TRBJ2-3; TRBD2 matches 7 bases. CDR3 length: 13 amino acids. CDR1 SQVTM and CDR2 ANQGSEA come from the germline V gene. J was trimmed by 1 base and V by 2 bases; bases with no gene match: 0. The CDR3 loop is CSVETSGTDTQYF. The CDR3 nucleotides are TGCAGCGTTGAAACTAGCGGCACAGATACGCAGTATTTT.

The chain couples TRBV18 to TRBJ1-3; no reliable D call. V was pared by 2 bases and J by 4 bases, with 6 bases between. Germline-derived CDR1 and CDR2 are KGHSH and LQKENI. The CDR3 loop spans 13 amino acids. CDR3 protein: CASSPGLGNTIYF. CDR3 DNA: TGTGCCAGCTCACCAGGGCTCGGAAACACCATATATTTT.

The V call is TRBV6-1, the J call TRBJ2-5, with TRBD1 matching 9 bases. The J call could be wrong; TRBJ2-7 is a better fit for the DNA end. CDR1 and CDR2 from the germline V gene are MNHNS and SASEGT. The CDR3 consists of 14 residues. CDR3 sequence reads: CASSENRGLYEQYF. In DNA, the CDR3 is TGTGCCAGCAGTGAAAACAGGGGGCTCTACGAGCAGTACTTC.

The CDR3 DNA sequence: TGTGCCAGCAGTGGAGACAGGGGAATTAGGGAAAAACTGTTTTTT. This sequence encodes CASSGDRGIREKLFF. V gene TRBV2 combines with J gene TRBJ1-4, with 8 bases matching TRBD1. CDR1 SNHLY and CDR2 FYNNEI come from the germline V gene. The CDR3 contains 15 residues. V lost 4 bases, J lost 8 bases, and 9 bases stayed unmatched.

On this clone itself: Other DNA sequences of this sample code for an identical CDR3. This sequence joins TRBV4-1 and TRBJ1-1, with D unresolved. Germline V gene lookup returns CDR1 MGHRA and CDR2 YSYEKL. The germline V and J ends were trimmed by 0 bases and 0 bases, with 14 bases remaining between them. The CDR3 runs to 17 residues. This chain's CDR3 is CASSQDISGGLNTEAFF. Here the CDR3 DNA reads TGCGCCAGCAGCCAAGATATCTCAGGAGGGCTGAACACTGAAGCTTTCTTT.

The chain couples TRBV29-1 to TRBJ2-7, with D maybe TRBD2 (5 bases). Deletions cut 4 bases from V and 2 bases from J, with 15 bases between. Germline V gene data show CDR1 as SQVTM and CDR2 as ANQGSEA. CDR3 length: 14 residues. The CDR3 DNA reads TGCAGCGTTGGAGTCCCGGACTTTCCCTACGAGCAGTACTTC. Its translation: CSVGVPDFPYEQYF.

The CDR3 DNA sequence: TGTGCCAGCAGTGATGAGGTCGTTAATGAAAAACTGTTTTTT. Protein sequence: CASSDEVVNEKLFF. The chain joins TRBV2 to TRBJ1-4, with D unresolved. The CDR3 length is 14 residues. The V end lost 3 bases, the J end lost 4 bases, and 9 bases lay between the germline ends. Germline V gives CDR1 SNHLY, CDR2 FYNNEI.

The V and J genes are TRBV5-4 and TRBJ2-7, with TRBD2 identical over 10 bases. The CDR3 is 15 residues long. V lost 5 bases, J lost 2 bases, and 7 bases stayed unmatched. The germline CDR1 and CDR2 sequences are SGHNT and YYREEE (reference sequence). CDR3 nucleotides: TGTGCCAGCAGTTCTACTAGCGGGACCGCCTACGAGCAGTACTTC. As protein: CASSSTSGTAYEQYF.